The 2 T cell receptor beta chains reported below all come from one sample, sequenced in a study of blood T cell repertoires in COVID-19. The repertoire was sequenced with immunoSEQ multiplex PCR; TCRdb's copy has only in-frame clones and lacks some. The sample carries about 120,000 clones, 82% recorded once. Sequenced sample: peripheral blood. These receptors were taken from an older man with acute or convalescent COVID-19.

The chain employs TRBV5-1 and TRBJ1-2; tentative D call: TRBD1 (5 bases). Germline V gives CDR1 SGHRS, CDR2 YFSETQ. The V end was cut by 4 bases, the J end by 5 bases, with 15 bases between. This CDR3 is 14 amino acids long. CDR3 nucleotide sequence: TGCGCCAGCAGCGATCAGGGAGGTGAATATGGCTACACCTTC. Residues: CASSDQGGEYGYTF.

The V gene is TRBV30, the J gene TRBJ1-2, with a weak D call TRBD1 (6 bases). Trimming left V 1 base short and J 4 bases short, with 19 bases between. Germline V gene sequence: CDR1 GTSNPN, CDR2 SVGIG (reference sequence). The CDR3 contains 16 residues. CDR3 protein: CAWSGAYRDGGYGYTF. CDR3 nucleotides: TGTGCCTGGAGTGGCGCGTACAGGGACGGTGGCTATGGCTACACCTTC.